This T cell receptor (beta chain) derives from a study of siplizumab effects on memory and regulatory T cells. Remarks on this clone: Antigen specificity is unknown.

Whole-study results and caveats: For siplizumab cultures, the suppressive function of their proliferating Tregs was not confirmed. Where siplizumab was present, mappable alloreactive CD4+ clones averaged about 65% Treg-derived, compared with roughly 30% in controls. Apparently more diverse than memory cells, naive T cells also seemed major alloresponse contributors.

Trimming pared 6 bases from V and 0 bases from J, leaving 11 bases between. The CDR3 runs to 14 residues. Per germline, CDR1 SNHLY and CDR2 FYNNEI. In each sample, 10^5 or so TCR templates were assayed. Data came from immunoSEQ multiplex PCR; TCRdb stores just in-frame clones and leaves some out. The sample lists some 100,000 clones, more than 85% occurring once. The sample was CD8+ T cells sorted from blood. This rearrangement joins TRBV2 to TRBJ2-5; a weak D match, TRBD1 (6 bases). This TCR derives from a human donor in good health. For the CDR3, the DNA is TGTGCCAGCAGCAGGGGATTGTACCAAGAGACCCAGTACTTC. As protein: CASSRGLYQETQYF.